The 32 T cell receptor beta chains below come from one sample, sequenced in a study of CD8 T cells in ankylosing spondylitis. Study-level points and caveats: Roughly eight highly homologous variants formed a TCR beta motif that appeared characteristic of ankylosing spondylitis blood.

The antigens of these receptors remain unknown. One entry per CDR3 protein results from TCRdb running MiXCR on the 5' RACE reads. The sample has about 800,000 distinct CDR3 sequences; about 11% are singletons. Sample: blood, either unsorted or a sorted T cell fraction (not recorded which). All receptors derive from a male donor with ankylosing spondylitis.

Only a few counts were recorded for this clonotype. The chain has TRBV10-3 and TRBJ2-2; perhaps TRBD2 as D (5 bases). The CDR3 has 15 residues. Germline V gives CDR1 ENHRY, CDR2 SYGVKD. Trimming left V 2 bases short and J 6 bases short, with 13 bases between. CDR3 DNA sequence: TGTGCCATCAGTGAGAGGGAGATGTTCGCCGGGGAGCTGTTTTTT. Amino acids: CAISEREMFAGELFF.

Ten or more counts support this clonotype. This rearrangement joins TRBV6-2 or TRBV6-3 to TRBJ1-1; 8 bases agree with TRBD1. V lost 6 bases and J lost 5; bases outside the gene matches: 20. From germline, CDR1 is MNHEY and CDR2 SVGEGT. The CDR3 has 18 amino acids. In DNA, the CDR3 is TGTGCCAGCAGCGGCCAATCTCGGGACAGGAGTTTTCGGACTGAAGCTTTCTTT. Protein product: CASSGQSRDRSFRTEAFF.

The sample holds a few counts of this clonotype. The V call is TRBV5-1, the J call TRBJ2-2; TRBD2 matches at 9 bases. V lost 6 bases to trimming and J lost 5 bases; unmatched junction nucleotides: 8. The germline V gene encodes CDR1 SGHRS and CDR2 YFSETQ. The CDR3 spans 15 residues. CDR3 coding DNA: TGCGCCAGCACTATACTCGCGGGAGGGACCGGGGAGCTGTTTTTT. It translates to CASTILAGGTGELFF. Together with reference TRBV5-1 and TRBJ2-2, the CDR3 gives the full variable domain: KAGVTQTPRYLIKTRGQQVTLSCSPISGHRSVSWYQQTPGQGLQFLFEYFSETQRNKGNFPGRFSGRQFSNSRSEMNVSTLELGDSALYLCASTILAGGTGELFFGEGSRLTVL.

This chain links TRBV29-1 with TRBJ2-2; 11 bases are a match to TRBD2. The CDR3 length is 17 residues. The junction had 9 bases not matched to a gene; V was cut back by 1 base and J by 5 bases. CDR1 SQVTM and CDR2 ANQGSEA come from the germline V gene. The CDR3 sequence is CSVEARRLAGRTGELFF. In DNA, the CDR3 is TGCAGCGTTGAAGCACGGAGACTAGCGGGAAGGACCGGGGAGCTGTTTTTT.

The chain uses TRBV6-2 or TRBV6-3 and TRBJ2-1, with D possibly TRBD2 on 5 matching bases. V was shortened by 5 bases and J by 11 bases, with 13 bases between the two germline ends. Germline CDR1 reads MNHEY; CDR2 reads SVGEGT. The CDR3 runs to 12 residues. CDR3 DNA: TGTGCCAGCAGTCCCCCGGGGAGAAAGCAGTTCTTC. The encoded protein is CASSPPGRKQFF.

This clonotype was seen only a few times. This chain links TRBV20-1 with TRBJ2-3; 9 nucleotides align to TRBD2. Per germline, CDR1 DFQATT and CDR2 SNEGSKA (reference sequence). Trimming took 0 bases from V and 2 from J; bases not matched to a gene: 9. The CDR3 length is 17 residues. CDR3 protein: CSARDDGSGGNTDTQYF. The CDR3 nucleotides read TGCAGTGCTAGAGATGACGGGAGCGGGGGGAACACAGATACGCAGTATTTT.

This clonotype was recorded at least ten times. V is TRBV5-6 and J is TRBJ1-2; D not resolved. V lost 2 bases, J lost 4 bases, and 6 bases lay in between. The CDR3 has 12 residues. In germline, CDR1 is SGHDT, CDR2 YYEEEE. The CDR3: CASSFRVYGYTF. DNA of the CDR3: TGTGCCAGCAGCTTTAGGGTCTATGGCTACACCTTC.

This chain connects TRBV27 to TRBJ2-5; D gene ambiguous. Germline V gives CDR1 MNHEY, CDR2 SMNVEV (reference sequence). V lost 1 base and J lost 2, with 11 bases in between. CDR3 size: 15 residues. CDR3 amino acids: CASSLWAGLQETQYF. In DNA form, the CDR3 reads TGTGCCAGCAGTTTATGGGCAGGCCTACAAGAGACCCAGTACTTC.

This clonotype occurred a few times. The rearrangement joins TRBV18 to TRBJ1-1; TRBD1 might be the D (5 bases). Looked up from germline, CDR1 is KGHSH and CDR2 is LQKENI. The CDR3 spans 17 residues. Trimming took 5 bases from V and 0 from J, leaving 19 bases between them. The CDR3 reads CASSSNALRGLNTEAFF. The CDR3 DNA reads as TGTGCCAGCTCATCTAATGCACTTCGGGGCTTGAACACTGAAGCTTTCTTT.

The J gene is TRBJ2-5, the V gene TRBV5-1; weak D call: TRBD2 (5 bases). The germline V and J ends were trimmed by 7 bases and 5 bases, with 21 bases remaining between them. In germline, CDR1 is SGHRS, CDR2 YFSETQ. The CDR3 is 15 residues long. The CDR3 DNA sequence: TGCGCCAGCCTATATATCCCGGGTCCGGGGGAGACCCAGTACTTC. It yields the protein CASLYIPGPGETQYF.

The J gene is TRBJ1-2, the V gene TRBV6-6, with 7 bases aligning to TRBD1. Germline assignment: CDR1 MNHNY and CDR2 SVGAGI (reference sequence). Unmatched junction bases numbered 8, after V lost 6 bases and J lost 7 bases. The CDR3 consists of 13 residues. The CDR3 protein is CASRPTGDSGYTF. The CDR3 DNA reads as TGTGCCAGCAGACCCACAGGGGATAGTGGCTACACCTTC.

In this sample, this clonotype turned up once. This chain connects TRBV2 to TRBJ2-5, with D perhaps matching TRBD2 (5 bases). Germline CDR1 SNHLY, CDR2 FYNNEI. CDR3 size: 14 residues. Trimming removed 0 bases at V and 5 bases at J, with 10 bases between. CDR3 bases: TGTGCCAGCAGTGAAGCAGGGTGGAGGGAGACCCAGTACTTC. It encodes CASSEAGWRETQYF.

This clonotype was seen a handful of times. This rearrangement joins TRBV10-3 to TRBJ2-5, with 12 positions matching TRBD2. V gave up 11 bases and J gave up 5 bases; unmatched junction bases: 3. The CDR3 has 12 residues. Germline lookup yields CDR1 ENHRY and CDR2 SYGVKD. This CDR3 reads CASGLAGETQYF. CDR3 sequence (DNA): TGTGCCTCCGGACTAGCGGGGGAGACCCAGTACTTC.

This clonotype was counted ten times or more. Here the CDR3 reads CASSSTSGLAYEQFF. In DNA form, the CDR3 reads TGTGCCAGCAGCTCAACTAGCGGCCTAGCGTATGAGCAGTTCTTC. V is TRBV7-2 and J is TRBJ2-1; 8 positions match TRBD2. J gave up 8 bases and V 4 bases, and 10 bases lay outside the gene matches. This CDR3 has 15 amino acids. Germline-derived CDR1 and CDR2 are SGHTA and FQGNSA.

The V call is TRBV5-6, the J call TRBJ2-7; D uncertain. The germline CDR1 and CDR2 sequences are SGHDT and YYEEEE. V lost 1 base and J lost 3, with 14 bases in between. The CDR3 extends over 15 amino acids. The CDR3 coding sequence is TGTGCCAGCAGCTTGTCCGATTTCGTTGTCTACGAGCAGTACTTC. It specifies CASSLSDFVVYEQYF.

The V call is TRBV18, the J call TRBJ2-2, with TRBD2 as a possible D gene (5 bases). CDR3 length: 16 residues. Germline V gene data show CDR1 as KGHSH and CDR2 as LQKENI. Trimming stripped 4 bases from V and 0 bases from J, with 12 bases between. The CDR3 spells CASSLLEAANTGELFF. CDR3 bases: TGTGCCAGCTCACTATTGGAGGCAGCGAACACCGGGGAGCTGTTTTTT.

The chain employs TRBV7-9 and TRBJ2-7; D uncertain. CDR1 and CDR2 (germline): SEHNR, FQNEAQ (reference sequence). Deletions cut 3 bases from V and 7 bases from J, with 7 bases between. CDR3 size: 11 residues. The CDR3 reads CASSFRLEQYF. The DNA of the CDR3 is TGTGCCAGCAGCTTTCGTCTGGAGCAGTACTTC.

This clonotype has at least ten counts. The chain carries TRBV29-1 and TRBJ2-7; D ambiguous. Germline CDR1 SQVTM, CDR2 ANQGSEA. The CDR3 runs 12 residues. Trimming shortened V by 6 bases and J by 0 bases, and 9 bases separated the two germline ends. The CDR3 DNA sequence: TGCAGCGTCGGAGAAGGCTCCTACGAGCAGTACTTC. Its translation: CSVGEGSYEQYF.

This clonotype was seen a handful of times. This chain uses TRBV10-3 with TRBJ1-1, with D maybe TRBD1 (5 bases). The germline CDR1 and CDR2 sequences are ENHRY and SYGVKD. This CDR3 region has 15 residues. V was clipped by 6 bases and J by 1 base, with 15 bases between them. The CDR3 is CAISSGQGGNTEAFF. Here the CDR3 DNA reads TGTGCCATCAGCAGCGGACAAGGAGGGAACACTGAAGCTTTCTTT.

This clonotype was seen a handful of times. CDR3 residues: CASSQEGGQGRTQYF. CDR3 nucleotide sequence: TGCGCCAGCAGCCAAGAAGGGGGACAGGGGAGAACCCAGTACTTC. The chain recombines TRBV4-3 with TRBJ2-5; 10 bases are shared with TRBD1. The CDR3 runs 15 residues. Per germline, CDR1 LGHNA and CDR2 YSLEER. Trimming cost V 0 bases and J 8 bases; bases outside gene matches: 6.

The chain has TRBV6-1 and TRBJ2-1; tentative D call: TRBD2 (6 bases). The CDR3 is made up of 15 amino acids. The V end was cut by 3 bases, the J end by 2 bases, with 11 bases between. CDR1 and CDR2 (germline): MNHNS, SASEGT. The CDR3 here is CASSDAGLTYNEQFF. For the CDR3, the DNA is TGTGCCAGCAGTGATGCGGGGCTGACCTACAATGAGCAGTTCTTC.

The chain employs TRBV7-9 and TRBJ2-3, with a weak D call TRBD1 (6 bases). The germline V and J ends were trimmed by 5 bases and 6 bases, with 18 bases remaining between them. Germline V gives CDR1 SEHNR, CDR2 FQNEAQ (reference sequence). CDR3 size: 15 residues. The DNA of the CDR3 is TGTGCCAGCAGCATAACAGGGAACGACGGGGATACGCAGTATTTT. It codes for CASSITGNDGDTQYF.

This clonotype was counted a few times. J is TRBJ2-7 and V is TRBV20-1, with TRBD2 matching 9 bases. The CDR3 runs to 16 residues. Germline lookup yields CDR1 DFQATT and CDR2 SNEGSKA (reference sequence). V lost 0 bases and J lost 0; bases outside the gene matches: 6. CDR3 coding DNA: TGCAGTGCTAGAGATGGACTAGCGTATACCTCCTACGAGCAGTACTTC. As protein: CSARDGLAYTSYEQYF.

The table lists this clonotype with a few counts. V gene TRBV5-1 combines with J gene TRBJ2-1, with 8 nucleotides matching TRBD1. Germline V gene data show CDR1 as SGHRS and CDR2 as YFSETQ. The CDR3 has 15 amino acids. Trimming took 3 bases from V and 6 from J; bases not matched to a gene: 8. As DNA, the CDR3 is TGCGCCAGCAGCTGGATTGGACAGGGTGGCAATGAGCAGTTCTTC. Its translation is CASSWIGQGGNEQFF. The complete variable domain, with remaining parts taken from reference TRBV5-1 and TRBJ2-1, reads KAGVTQTPRYLIKTRGQQVTLSCSPISGHRSVSWYQQTPGQGLQFLFEYFSETQRNKGNFPGRFSGRQFSNSRSEMNVSTLELGDSALYLCASSWIGQGGNEQFFGPGTRLTVL.

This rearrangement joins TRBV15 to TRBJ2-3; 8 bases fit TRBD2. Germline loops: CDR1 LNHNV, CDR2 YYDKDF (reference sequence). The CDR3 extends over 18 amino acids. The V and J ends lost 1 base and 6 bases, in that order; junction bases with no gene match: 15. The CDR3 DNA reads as TGTGCCACCAGCAGAGTAACTAGCGGTCCCCAAGACGGTGATACGCAGTATTTT. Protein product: CATSRVTSGPQDGDTQYF.

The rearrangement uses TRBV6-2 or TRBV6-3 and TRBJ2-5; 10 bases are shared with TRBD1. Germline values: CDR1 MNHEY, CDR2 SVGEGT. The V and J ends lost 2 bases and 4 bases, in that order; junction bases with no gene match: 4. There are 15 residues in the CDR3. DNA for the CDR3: TGTGCCAGCAGTTACGGGACAGGGGCTGCAGAGACCCAGTACTTC. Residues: CASSYGTGAAETQYF.

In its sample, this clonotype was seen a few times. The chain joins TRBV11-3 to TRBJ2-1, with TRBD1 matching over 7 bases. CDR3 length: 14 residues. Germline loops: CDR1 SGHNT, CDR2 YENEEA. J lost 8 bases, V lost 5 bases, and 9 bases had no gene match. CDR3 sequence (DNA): TGTGCCAGCAGCGCCACCCGGGACAGCGATGAGCAGTTCTTC. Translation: CASSATRDSDEQFF.

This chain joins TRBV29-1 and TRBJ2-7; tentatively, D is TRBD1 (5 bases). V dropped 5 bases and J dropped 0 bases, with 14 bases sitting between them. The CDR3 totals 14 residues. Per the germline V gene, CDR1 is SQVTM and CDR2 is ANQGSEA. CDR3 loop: CSVQGLLASYEQYF. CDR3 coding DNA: TGCAGCGTTCAGGGTCTGTTAGCCTCCTACGAGCAGTACTTC.

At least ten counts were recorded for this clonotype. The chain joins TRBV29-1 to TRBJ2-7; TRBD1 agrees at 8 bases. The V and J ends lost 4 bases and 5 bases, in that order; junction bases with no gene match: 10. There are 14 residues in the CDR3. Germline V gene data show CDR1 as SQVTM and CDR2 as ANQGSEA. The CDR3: CSVGGRTGKNEQYF. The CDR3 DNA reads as TGCAGCGTTGGGGGACGGACAGGGAAAAACGAGCAGTACTTC.

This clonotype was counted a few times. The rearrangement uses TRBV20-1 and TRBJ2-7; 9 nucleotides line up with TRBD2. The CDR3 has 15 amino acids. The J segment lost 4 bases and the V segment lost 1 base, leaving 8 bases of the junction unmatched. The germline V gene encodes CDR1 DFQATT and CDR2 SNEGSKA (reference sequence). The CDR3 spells CSARGVGLASYEQYF. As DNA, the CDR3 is TGCAGTGCTAGAGGGGTGGGACTAGCTTCATACGAGCAGTACTTC.

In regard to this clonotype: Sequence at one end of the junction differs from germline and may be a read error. The CDR3, as DNA: TGCGCCAGCAGCTTGGTTTATCAGGGGAACACTGAAGCTCTCTTT. As protein: CASSLVYQGNTEALF. V usage is TRBV5-1 and J usage is TRBJ1-1; tentatively, D is TRBD1 (6 bases). CDR1 and CDR2 (germline): SGHRS, YFSETQ. This CDR3 contains 15 residues.

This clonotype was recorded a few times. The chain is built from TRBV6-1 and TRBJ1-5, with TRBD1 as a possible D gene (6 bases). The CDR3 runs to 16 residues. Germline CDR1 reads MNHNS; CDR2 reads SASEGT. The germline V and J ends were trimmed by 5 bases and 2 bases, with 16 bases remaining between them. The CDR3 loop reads CASSPQGRGGNQPQHF. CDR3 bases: TGTGCCAGCAGTCCCCAAGGCAGGGGAGGCAATCAGCCCCAGCATTTT.